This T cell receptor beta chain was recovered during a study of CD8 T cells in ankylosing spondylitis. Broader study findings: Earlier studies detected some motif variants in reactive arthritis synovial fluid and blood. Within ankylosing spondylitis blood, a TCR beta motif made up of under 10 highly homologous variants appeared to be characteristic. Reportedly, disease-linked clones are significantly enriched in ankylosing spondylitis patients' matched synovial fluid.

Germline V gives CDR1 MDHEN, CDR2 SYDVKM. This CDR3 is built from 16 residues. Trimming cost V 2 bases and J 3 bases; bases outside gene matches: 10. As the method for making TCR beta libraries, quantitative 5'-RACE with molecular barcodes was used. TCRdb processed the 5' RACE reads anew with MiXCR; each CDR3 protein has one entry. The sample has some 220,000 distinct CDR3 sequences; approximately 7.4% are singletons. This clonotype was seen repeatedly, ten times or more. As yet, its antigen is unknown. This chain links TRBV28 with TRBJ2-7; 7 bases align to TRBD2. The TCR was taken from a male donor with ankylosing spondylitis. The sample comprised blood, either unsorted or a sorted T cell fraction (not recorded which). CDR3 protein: CASSLVGGGANYEQYF. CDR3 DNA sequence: TGTGCCAGCAGTTTAGTCGGGGGAGGGGCCAACTACGAGCAGTACTTC.